This T cell receptor (beta chain) stems from a study of neoadjuvant anti-PD-1 for oral cavity cancer. The assay was immunoSEQ multiplex PCR, and TCRdb's table has in-frame clones only and misses some. This table holds about 72,000 clones, about four fifths found once. Patients had newly diagnosed, untreated stage II-IVA oral cavity squamous cell carcinoma. CDR1 and CDR2 from the germline V gene are GTSNPN and SVGIG (reference sequence). Trimming took off 0 bases at V and 5 bases at J, with 14 bases between the two ends. The CDR3 totals 15 residues. This chain joins TRBV30 and TRBJ2-1; no clear D. This sequence was found in a person aged 35 to 85 with oral cavity squamous cell carcinoma. This specimen was PBMCs, taken before nivolumab (anti-PD-1) treatment. In DNA form, the CDR3 reads TGTGCCTGGAGTGTAGGGCTGGGTAACCACAATGAGCAGTTCTTC. It yields the protein CAWSVGLGNHNEQFF.